This T cell receptor (beta chain) was documented in a study of neurological immune-mediated disorders. As for the cDNA, it was generated by 5'RACE with 10-nucleotide random UMIs. The yield of each sequencing run was over 160 million TCR-beta sequences from 15-18 subjects. TCRdb used MiXCR to reprocess the 5' RACE reads, holding one entry per CDR3 protein. In the table there are 65,000 to 70,000 distinct CDR3 sequences, around 4% of which are singletons. The V end lost 6 bases, the J end lost 8 bases, and 26 bases lay between the germline ends. Germline CDR1 and CDR2: DFQATT and SNEGSKA (reference sequence). This CDR3 region has 16 residues.

Sequenced: PBMCs. This TCR derives from a man aged 50 to 60 with multiple sclerosis. This chain connects TRBV20-1 to TRBJ1-3; maybe TRBD1 (6 bases). CDR3 loop: CSAPLPGYREGDTIYF. In DNA form, the CDR3 reads TGCAGTGCGCCCCTCCCGGGCTACAGGGAAGGGGACACCATATATTTT.